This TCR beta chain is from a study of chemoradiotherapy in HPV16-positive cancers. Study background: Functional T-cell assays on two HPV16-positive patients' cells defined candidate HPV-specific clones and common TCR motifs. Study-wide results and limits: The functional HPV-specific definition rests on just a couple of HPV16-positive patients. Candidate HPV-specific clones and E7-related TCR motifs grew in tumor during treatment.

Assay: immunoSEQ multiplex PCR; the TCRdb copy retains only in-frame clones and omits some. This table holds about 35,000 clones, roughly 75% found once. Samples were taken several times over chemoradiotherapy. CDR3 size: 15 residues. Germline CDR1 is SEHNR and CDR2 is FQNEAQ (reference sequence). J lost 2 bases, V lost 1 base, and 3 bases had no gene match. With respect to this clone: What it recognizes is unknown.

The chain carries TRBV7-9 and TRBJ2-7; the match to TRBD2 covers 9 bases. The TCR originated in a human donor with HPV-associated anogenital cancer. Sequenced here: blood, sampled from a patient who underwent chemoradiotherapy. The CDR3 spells CASSLGAGGTYEQYF. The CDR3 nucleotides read TGTGCCAGCAGCTTAGGGGCGGGGGGGACCTACGAGCAGTACTTC.